The 2 T cell receptor beta chains below all came from one sample that was sequenced in a study of human T cells and chemical hapten exposure. Time point defined: pre-sensitization, week 0. Documented treatment: therapeutic diphenylcyclopropenone sensitization with weekly scalp DPC. A single record per CDR3 protein comes from TCRdb applying MiXCR to the RACE reads. The data hold roughly 250,000 distinct CDR3 sequences, with about 9% observed a single time. Sample: whole blood, taken in connection with sensitization to the hapten diphenylcyclopropenone (DPC). The receptors stem from a woman between 35 and 50 years old with alopecia areata. Some clones in this sample may be carry-over from other donors' samples.

This clonotype was seen at least ten times. The chain carries TRBV27 and TRBJ1-5; 8 bases line up with TRBD1. Germline trimming cut 3 bases from V and 0 bases from J; bases unmatched to any gene: 10. CDR1 is MNHEY, CDR2 SMNVEV, per germline (reference sequence). This CDR3 region has 18 residues. CDR3 nucleotides: TGTGCCAGCAGTTTGACAGGGGACCTTGTTTATAGCAATCAGCCCCAGCATTTT. This sequence encodes CASSLTGDLVYSNQPQHF.

The rearrangement links TRBV10-3 to TRBJ2-3, with 7 positions matching TRBD1. Germline assignment: CDR1 ENHRY and CDR2 SYGVKD. This CDR3 contains 14 residues. J was trimmed by 4 bases and V by 6 bases; bases with no gene match: 7. CDR3 coding DNA: TGTGCCATCAGGCCCGAGGGGGCCGCAGATACGCAGTATTTT. It specifies CAIRPEGAADTQYF.